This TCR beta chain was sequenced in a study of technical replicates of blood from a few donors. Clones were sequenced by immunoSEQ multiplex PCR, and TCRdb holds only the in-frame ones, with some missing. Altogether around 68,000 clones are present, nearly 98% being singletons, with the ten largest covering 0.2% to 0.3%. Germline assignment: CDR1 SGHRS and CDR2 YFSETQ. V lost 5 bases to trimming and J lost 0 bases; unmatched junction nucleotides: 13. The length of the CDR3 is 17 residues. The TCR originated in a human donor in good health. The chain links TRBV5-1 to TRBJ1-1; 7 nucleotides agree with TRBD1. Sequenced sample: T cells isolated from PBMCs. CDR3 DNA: TGCGCCAGCAGTGCTGACCCGGACAGGTTGGTGAACACTGAAGCTTTCTTT. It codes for CASSADPDRLVNTEAFF.